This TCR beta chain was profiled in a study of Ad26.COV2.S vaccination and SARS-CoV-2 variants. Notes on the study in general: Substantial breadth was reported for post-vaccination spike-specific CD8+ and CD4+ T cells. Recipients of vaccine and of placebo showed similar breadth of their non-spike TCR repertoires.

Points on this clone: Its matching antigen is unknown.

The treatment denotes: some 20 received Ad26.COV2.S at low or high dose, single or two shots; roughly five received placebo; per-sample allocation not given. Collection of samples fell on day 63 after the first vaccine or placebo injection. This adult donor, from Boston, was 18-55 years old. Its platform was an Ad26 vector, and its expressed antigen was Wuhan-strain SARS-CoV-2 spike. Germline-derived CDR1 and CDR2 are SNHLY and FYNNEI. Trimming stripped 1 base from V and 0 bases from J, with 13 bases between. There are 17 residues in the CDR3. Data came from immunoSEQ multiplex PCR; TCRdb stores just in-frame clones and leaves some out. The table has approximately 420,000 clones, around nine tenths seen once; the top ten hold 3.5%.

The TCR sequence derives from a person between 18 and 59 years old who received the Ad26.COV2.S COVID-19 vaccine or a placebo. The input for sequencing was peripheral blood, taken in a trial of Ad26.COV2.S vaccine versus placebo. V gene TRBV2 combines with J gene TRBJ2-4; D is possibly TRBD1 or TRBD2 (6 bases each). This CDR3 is CASSEGRDTKAKNIQYF. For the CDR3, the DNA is TGTGCCAGCAGTGAAGGGAGGGACACAAAAGCCAAAAACATTCAGTACTTC.